A selection of T cell receptor beta chains follows, all from one sample in a study of blood T cell repertoires in COVID-19. Sequencing was performed with immunoSEQ multiplex PCR; in TCRdb, only in-frame clones are kept and a portion is missing. The sample has fewer than 300,000 clones; 80% to 90% are singletons. The specimen sequenced was peripheral blood. The receptors stem from a man aged 25 to 40 with acute or convalescent COVID-19. Each CDR3 is given with its conserved first and last residue. A D gene is named only where the DNA matches it firmly. A row's size may be missing; if present it is once, few, many or a size class.

clone_size j_call d_call v_call cdr3_length cdr3_nt cdr3_aa
. TRBJ1-2 . TRBV29-1 10 TGCAGCGTTGATCGGGGGGGCTACACCTTC CSVDRGGYTF
. TRBJ2-1 . TRBV19 13 TGTGCCAGTAGTCAAAGACAGCTAAATGAGCAGTTCTTC CASSQRQLNEQFF
. TRBJ1-1 . TRBV11-2 12 TGTGCCAGCAGCAAGCTTAACACTGAAGCTTTCTTT CASSKLNTEAFF
. TRBJ1-5 . TRBV28 16 TGTGCCAGCAGTTTACCGGGGGAGGCTGGCAATCAGCCCCAGCATTTT CASSLPGEAGNQPQHF
once TRBJ2-2 . TRBV7-2 15 TGTGCCAGCAGCTACCCACGTCGAGTCACCGGGGAGCTGTTTTTT CASSYPRRVTGELFF
few TRBJ1-5 . TRBV21-1 14 TGTGCCAGCAGCCGGGACAAAAGCAATCAGCCCCAGCATTTT CASSRDKSNQPQHF
. TRBJ2-5 . TRBV1 20 TGCACCAGCAGCCAAGCATTAGGACTAGCGGGCCGTAGGGCCCAAGAGACCCAGTACTTC CTSSQALGLAGRRAQETQYF
. TRBJ2-5 TRBD2 TRBV27 17 TGTGCCAGCAGCCGGACTAGCGGGGCTAATTACCGAGAGACCCAGTACTTC CASSRTSGANYRETQYF
. TRBJ1-6 TRBD1 TRBV3-1/TRBV3-2 15 TGTGCCAGCAGCCAAGCGGACAGGTTCAATTCACCCCTCCACTTT CASSQADRFNSPLHF
. TRBJ2-7 . TRBV28 15 TGTGCCAGCAGTTTGGATGGCAGGGGGGTCTACGAGCAGTACTTC CASSLDGRGVYEQYF
once TRBJ1-2 TRBD1 TRBV7-9 16 TGTGCCAGCAGCTTAGGATTCGGCACAGGGGATAGAGGCTACACCTTC CASSLGFGTGDRGYTF
. TRBJ1-1 . TRBV19 15 TGTGCCAGTAGTAGTGAATCGACAGGAAGTCGAGAAGCTTTCTTT CASSSESTGSREAFF
. TRBJ2-5 TRBD2 TRBV9 15 TGTGCCAGCAGCCCTATAGCGGGGTACCAAGAGACCCAGTACTTC CASSPIAGYQETQYF
. TRBJ1-1 . TRBV5-4 15 TGTGCCAGCAGCCCCCCGGGGGGGAGGAACACTGAAGCTTTCTTT CASSPPGGRNTEAFF
. TRBJ2-6 . TRBV19 15 TGTGCCAGTAGTAATCAGGGGCAAGGGGCCAACGTCCTGACTTTC CASSNQGQGANVLTF
. TRBJ2-2 TRBD1 TRBV6-5 15 TGTGCCAGCAGACTCCGGGACAGGAACACCGGGGAGCTGTTTTTT CASRLRDRNTGELFF
. TRBJ2-3 TRBD1 TRBV7-9 16 TGTGCCAGCAGCTTAGGGTCCAGGGGGTTAACAGATACGCAGTATTTT CASSLGSRGLTDTQYF
once TRBJ2-2 TRBD2 TRBV7-2 17 TGTGCCAGCAGACATGCTGGACTAGCGGGAGGTTCCGGGGAGCTGTTTTTT CASRHAGLAGGSGELFF
. TRBJ2-7 . TRBV5-4 11 TGTGCCAGCAGCTCCGGCTACGAGCAGTACTTC CASSSGYEQYF
. TRBJ2-5 TRBD2 TRBV6-2/TRBV6-3 15 TGTGCCAGCAGCCCTAGCGGGAGGGCCAGAGAGACCCAGTACTTC CASSPSGRARETQYF
once TRBJ1-1 TRBD1 TRBV27 15 TGTGCCAGCAGTCCCCGGACAGGGCCGAACACTGAAGCTTTCTTT CASSPRTGPNTEAFF
. TRBJ1-4 TRBD1 TRBV28 14 TGTGCCAGCAGTCCGGGACAGGCTGTAGAAAAACTGTTTTTT CASSPGQAVEKLFF
. TRBJ1-4 . TRBV7-9 15 TGTGCCAGCAGCTTAACGGAGGGGATAGCTGAAAAACTGTTTTTT CASSLTEGIAEKLFF
. TRBJ2-3 TRBD2 TRBV11-2 19 TGTGCCAGCAGCCTAGGGTGGCTAGCGGGGGCCCCGTGGGCAGATACGCAGTATTTT CASSLGWLAGAPWADTQYF
. TRBJ1-4 . TRBV29-1 15 TGCAGCGCCAAAGTCTTTGGGGGCCCGATGGAAAAACTGTTTTTT CSAKVFGGPMEKLFF
. TRBJ1-2 TRBD1 TRBV2 15 TGTGCCAGCAGTGACCGGGACAGGGTTGATTCTGGCTACACCTTC CASSDRDRVDSGYTF
few TRBJ1-1 TRBD1 TRBV5-1 14 TGCGCCAGCAGCCTCCAAGCAGGGGGCACTGAAGCTTTCTTT CASSLQAGGTEAFF
. TRBJ1-1 . TRBV3-1/TRBV3-2 12 TGTGCCAGCAGCCAAGCCGGACGGGGAGCTTTCTTT CASSQAGRGAFF
. TRBJ1-4 TRBD1 TRBV28 14 TGTGCCAGCACCCTAGGGGGCGTAGGTGAAAAACTGTTTTTT CASTLGGVGEKLFF
. TRBJ1-2 . TRBV7-9 12 TGTGCCAGCAGCTTGGAGGGCTATGGCTACACCTTC CASSLEGYGYTF
. TRBJ2-3 . TRBV5-1 14 TGCGCCAGCAGGTTTTTGTCTAGCACAGATACGCAGTATTTT CASRFLSSTDTQYF
. TRBJ1-2 . TRBV27 13 TGTGCCAGCAGTTTATCACCAGGGAACGGCTACACCTTC CASSLSPGNGYTF
. TRBJ2-7 . TRBV28 11 TGTGCCACCCTAGGGGCCTACGAGCAGTACTTC CATLGAYEQYF
. TRBJ1-6 TRBD1 TRBV5-6 16 TGTGCCAGCAGCTTGTGGGACAGGGTATACTATTCACCCCTCCACTTT CASSLWDRVYYSPLHF
. TRBJ1-2 TRBD1 TRBV28 16 TGTGCCAGCCGCTACGGGACAGGACGAGGCGAGTATGGCTACACCTTC CASRYGTGRGEYGYTF
. TRBJ2-3 TRBD2 TRBV5-1 15 TGCGCCAGCAGCTTTTCGGGACTAGGCACAGATACGCAGTATTTT CASSFSGLGTDTQYF
once TRBJ2-3 TRBD2 TRBV10-3 16 TGTGCCATCAGTGAGATTAGCGGGGGGCCCCCAGATACGCAGTATTTT CAISEISGGPPDTQYF
. TRBJ2-1 TRBD1 TRBV15 15 TGTGCCACCAGCAGAGATCCGGGACAGTACAATGAGCAGTTCTTC CATSRDPGQYNEQFF
. TRBJ1-5 . TRBV2 15 TGTGCCAGCAGTGAGCAACAGGGCGCTATTCAGCCCCAGCATTTT CASSEQQGAIQPQHF